This T cell receptor (beta chain) was recorded in a study of Ad26.COV2.S vaccination and SARS-CoV-2 variants. At the level of the study: Once or twice, 56 days apart, Ad26.COV2.S was delivered intramuscularly.

Treatment meaning: roughly 19 received Ad26.COV2.S at low or high dose, single or two shots; about five received placebo; per-sample allocation not given. Repertoires come from day 63 after the first vaccine or placebo injection. A Boston donor was an adult aged 18-55 years. As its vector, the vaccine had Ad26, which expressed Wuhan-strain SARS-CoV-2 spike. CDR3 length equals 14 residues. Germline V gives CDR1 MDHEN, CDR2 SYDVKM. J lost 7 bases, V lost 2 bases, and 5 bases had no gene match. Produced via immunoSEQ multiplex PCR; TCRdb's table is partial and in-frame only. Counted here are fewer than 500,000 clones, less than 95% occurring once; the ten biggest clones make up under 4.5%. The table lists this clone with a few counts.

The rearrangement uses TRBV28 and TRBJ1-5; 7 nucleotides agree with TRBD1. The sequencing used peripheral blood, collected in a trial of Ad26.COV2.S vaccine versus placebo. The origin of this receptor is a person aged 18-60 years who received the Ad26.COV2.S COVID-19 vaccine or a placebo. The DNA for the CDR3 is TGTGCCAGCAGTTTACGAAGGGGGCTCCAGCCCCAGCATTTT. Translation gives CASSLRRGLQPQHF.